These 14 T cell receptor beta chains originate from one sample sequenced in a study of high-grade serous ovarian cancer treatment subgroups. Tumor tissue was taken before any definitive surgery or chemotherapy was given. Data came from immunoSEQ multiplex PCR; TCRdb stores just in-frame clones and leaves some out. The data show more than 15,000 clones, around 79% seen once. The source material was tumor tissue. These receptors came from a human donor with high-grade serous ovarian cancer.

This chain joins TRBV10-3 and TRBJ2-6; D remains unclear. Looked up from germline, CDR1 is ENHRY and CDR2 is SYGVKD. CDR3 length: 15 amino acids. The germline V and J ends were trimmed by 3 bases and 4 bases, with 10 bases remaining between them. The CDR3 bases are TGTGCCATCAGTGAAGTTGTGATCGGGGCCAACGTCCTGACTTTC. Its translation: CAISEVVIGANVLTF.

The chain employs TRBV7-3 and TRBJ1-3; possibly TRBD1 for D (6 bases). The CDR3 has 17 residues. CDR1 SGHTA and CDR2 FQGTGA come from the germline V gene. Trimming took 2 bases from V and 7 from J, leaving 21 bases between them. The CDR3 loop is CASSLAGKPRGGNTIYF. For the CDR3, the DNA is TGTGCCAGCAGCTTAGCCGGAAAACCAAGGGGGGGGAACACCATATATTTT.

This clone was counted once. This sequence joins TRBV6-1 and TRBJ1-1; possible D gene TRBD1, 5 bases. This CDR3 is 13 amino acids long. Germline V lookup: CDR1 MNHNS, CDR2 SASEGT. V lost 1 base and J lost 5, with 8 bases in between. CDR3 in DNA: TGTGCCAGCAGTGAAGTCAGGGTGACTGAAGCTTTCTTT. It yields the protein CASSEVRVTEAFF.

This chain joins TRBV7-8 and TRBJ2-7; D unclear. Germline loops: CDR1 SGHVS, CDR2 FQNEAQ. The CDR3 covers 14 residues. V was pared by 1 base and J by 2 bases, with 9 bases between. CDR3 DNA sequence: TGTGCCAGCAGCTTAGTGGAATTGGCCTACGAGCAGTACTTC. Translation: CASSLVELAYEQYF. The full variable domain, completed using reference TRBV7-8 and TRBJ2-7, is GAGVSQSPRYKVAKRGQDVALRCDPISGHVSLFWYQQALGQGPEFLTYFQNEAQLDKSGLPSDRFFAERPEGSVSTLKIQRTQQEDSAVYLCASSLVELAYEQYFGPGTRLTVT.

The J gene is TRBJ1-2, the V gene TRBV19; D may be TRBD1 (6 bases). Germline loops: CDR1 LNHDA, CDR2 SQIVND (reference sequence). The CDR3 extends over 13 amino acids. The V end lost 2 bases, the J end lost 3 bases, and 7 bases lay between the germline ends. The CDR3 nucleotides read TGTGCCAGTAGTATAAGGACAGACTATGGCTACACCTTC. The encoded protein is CASSIRTDYGYTF. Complete variable domain (other parts from reference TRBV19 and TRBJ1-2): DGGITQSPKYLFRKEGQNVTLSCEQNLNHDAMYWYRQDPGQGLRLIYYSQIVNDFQKGDIAEGYSVSREKKESFPLTVTSAQKNPTAFYLCASSIRTDYGYTFGSGTRLTVV.

The chain's CDR3 is CASRRDRDFQETQYF. In nucleotides, the CDR3 is TGTGCCAGCAGAAGGGACAGGGATTTTCAAGAGACCCAGTACTTC. The chain uses TRBV19 and TRBJ2-5, with 9 bases fitting TRBD1. CDR1 and CDR2 from the germline V gene are LNHDA and SQIVND (reference sequence). J was trimmed by 2 bases and V by 9 bases; bases with no gene match: 10. The length of the CDR3 is 15 residues.

This chain connects TRBV5-4 to TRBJ2-1; no clear D gene. This CDR3 region has 15 residues. Germline CDR1 SGHNT, CDR2 YYREEE (reference sequence). Trimming removed 0 bases from V and 2 bases from J, with 9 bases in between. CDR3: CASSLDSSPYNEQFF. The CDR3 DNA is TGTGCCAGCAGCTTGGACAGCAGCCCCTACAATGAGCAGTTCTTC.

This chain connects TRBV5-1 to TRBJ2-5, with TRBD2 identical over 14 bases. The J call is uncertain, as TRBJ2-7 better fits the DNA end. The germline gives CDR1 SGHRS, CDR2 YFSETQ. The CDR3 runs to 16 residues. CDR3 bases: TGCGCCAGCAGCGCGGGACTAGCGGGAGTATCCTACGAGCAGTACTTC. This sequence encodes CASSAGLAGVSYEQYF.

The V call is TRBV2, the J call TRBJ1-2; 8 bases map to TRBD1. Trimming took 3 bases from V and 5 from J; bases not matched to a gene: 5. This CDR3 is 14 amino acids long. Germline loops: CDR1 SNHLY, CDR2 FYNNEI. In DNA form, the CDR3 reads TGTGCCAGCAGTGACGCTGGACAGGGTTATGGCTACACCTTC. It codes for CASSDAGQGYGYTF.

The rearrangement links TRBV6-6 to TRBJ1-6; D may be TRBD1 (5 bases). CDR1 MNHNY and CDR2 SVGAGI come from the germline V gene (reference sequence). CDR3 length: 14 residues. Trimming pared 6 bases from V and 7 bases from J, leaving 13 bases between. The CDR3 bases are TGTGCCAGCAGAAGGACATCCCTAAATTCACCCCTCCACTTT. It specifies CASRRTSLNSPLHF.

The chain joins TRBV7-2 to TRBJ2-5; 9 bases fit TRBD2. Germline lookup yields CDR1 SGHTA and CDR2 FQGNSA. This CDR3 contains 14 residues. The junction had 3 bases not matched to a gene; V was cut back by 3 bases and J by 4 bases. The CDR3 reads CASSLTSGRETQYF. CDR3 coding DNA: TGTGCCAGCAGCTTGACTAGCGGTAGAGAGACCCAGTACTTC.

The genes are TRBV6-4 and TRBJ2-1; a weak D match, TRBD2 (5 bases). Trimming left V 2 bases short and J 7 bases short, with 15 bases between. The length of the CDR3 is 15 residues. Germline loops: CDR1 MRHNA, CDR2 SNTAGT. CDR3 in DNA: TGTGCCAGCAGTGACGGTAAGGGAGAAAGGAATGAGCAGTTCTTC. This sequence encodes CASSDGKGERNEQFF.

The chain uses TRBV9 and TRBJ2-2, with D unresolved. The CDR3 runs 13 residues. The V gene's germline CDR1 is SGDLS and CDR2 YYNGEE. V shed 3 bases and J shed 2 bases, with 5 bases lying between them. CDR3 residues: CASSDLNTGELFF. CDR3 nucleotide sequence: TGTGCCAGCAGCGACTTAAACACCGGGGAGCTGTTTTTT.

The CDR3 loop is CASKTGENTEAFF. CDR3 nucleotide sequence: TGTGCCAGCAAGACCGGGGAGAACACTGAAGCTTTCTTT. The chain is built from TRBV10-3 and TRBJ1-1; no clear D. Trimming pared 10 bases from V and 1 base from J, leaving 13 bases between. Germline V gene sequence: CDR1 ENHRY, CDR2 SYGVKD. This CDR3 has 13 amino acids.